This TCR beta chain was documented in a study of blood T cell repertoires in COVID-19 (dated by TCRdb to 2019 to 2021). Study-wide context: Collaborator samples came from the United States, Italy and Spain and covered acute and convalescent phases of COVID-19. Where available, HLA class I and class II types were taken from metadata supplied by the sample provider and were not determined by assay-based typing. Deeply sampled blood TCRbeta repertoires from subjects exposed to, actively infected with, or recovered from COVID-19 were included in the dataset. The samples were drawn from the first 160 participants of the ongoing ImmuneRACE study and from 950 to 1,500 subjects provided by 6 global collaborators. A freely available public database, intended as a resource for researchers studying the immune response to SARS-CoV-2, is where the repertoires were released. The prospective study material was composed of cDNA or gDNA derived from T cells, B-cell-depleted T cells, or PBMCs. Nearly every sample came with metadata listing a de-identified subject ID, COVID-19 status, age in years and sex. On the study overall, not on this receptor specifically: The amount of clinical and demographic metadata varied by source and participant and was provided uncurated.

Each collaborating institution followed its own protocols to collect whole blood in K2EDTA tubes. For TCRbeta analysis, collaborators shipped samples as frozen whole blood, isolated PBMCs, or DNA extracted from either of those sample types. The immunoSEQ Assay, a bias-controlled multiplex PCR, was used to amplify TCRbeta CDR3 regions from genomic DNA. The study's processing was this. The number of nucleated cells in each sample was estimated by amplification of reference gene primers within the assay. To quantify the absolute abundance of each unique TCRbeta CDR3 rearrangement, sequence reads were collapsed and filtered. For each sample, productive Simpson clonality was calculated by taking the square root of Simpson's diversity index across productive rearrangements. TCRdb carries this immuneACCESS record with in-frame sequences only. Its versions omit some clonotypes, under half of them owing to an unresolved V gene in the studies checked, with the rest unexplained. The V and J calls and clone size come from that table; D and trimming were worked out from the DNA. This sample holds 97,000 or so clones; less than 85% were observed only once. The top ten clonotypes cover around 18% of the sample.

Remarks on this clone: This receptor's antigen is unknown. No much larger clonotype is one base removed from it; base qualities were not supplied.

CDR1 and CDR2, per the germline V gene, are SGHAT and FQNNGV. Trimming at the junction amounts to 0 bases on V and 2 bases on J, and the germline ends lie 15 bases apart. From its cysteine to its phenylalanine, the CDR3 spans 17 amino acids. Only the CDR3 DNA is retained, 51 bases long and in frame from the first base. The sample comprised peripheral blood. The clonotype originates from a woman of 80 years or more with active or convalescent COVID-19. The chain uses TRBV11-2 and TRBJ2-3, with TRBD2 tentatively as D gene (6 bases match). In nucleotides, the sequence is TGTGCCAGCAGCTTAGAAGTTACGGGAGCGAACACAGATACGCAGTATTTT. Its product reads: CASSLEVTGANTDTQYF.